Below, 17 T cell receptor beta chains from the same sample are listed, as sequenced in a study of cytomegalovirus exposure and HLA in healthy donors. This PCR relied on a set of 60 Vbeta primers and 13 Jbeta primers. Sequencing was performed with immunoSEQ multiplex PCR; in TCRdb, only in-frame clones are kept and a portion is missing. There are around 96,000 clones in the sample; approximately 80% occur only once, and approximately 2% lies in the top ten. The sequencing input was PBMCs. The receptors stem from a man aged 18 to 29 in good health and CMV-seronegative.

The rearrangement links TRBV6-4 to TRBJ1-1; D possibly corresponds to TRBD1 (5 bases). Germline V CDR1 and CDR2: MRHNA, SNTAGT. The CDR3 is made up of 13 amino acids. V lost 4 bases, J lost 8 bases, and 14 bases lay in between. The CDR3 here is CASSGGGVKEAFF. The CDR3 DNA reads TGTGCCAGCAGTGGGGGAGGGGTTAAGGAAGCTTTCTTT.

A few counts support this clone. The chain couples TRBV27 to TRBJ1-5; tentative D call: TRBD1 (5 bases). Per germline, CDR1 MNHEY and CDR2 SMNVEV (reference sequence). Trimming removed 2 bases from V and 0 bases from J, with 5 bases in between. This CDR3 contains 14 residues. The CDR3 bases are TGTGCCAGCAGTTTAAGGGGTAGCAATCAGCCCCAGCATTTT. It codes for CASSLRGSNQPQHF.

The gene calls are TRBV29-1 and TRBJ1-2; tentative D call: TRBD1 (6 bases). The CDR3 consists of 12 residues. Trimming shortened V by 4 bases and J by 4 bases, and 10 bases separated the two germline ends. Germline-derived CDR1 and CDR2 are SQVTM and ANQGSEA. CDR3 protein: CSVARGAYGYTF. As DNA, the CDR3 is TGCAGCGTTGCCAGGGGCGCCTATGGCTACACCTTC.

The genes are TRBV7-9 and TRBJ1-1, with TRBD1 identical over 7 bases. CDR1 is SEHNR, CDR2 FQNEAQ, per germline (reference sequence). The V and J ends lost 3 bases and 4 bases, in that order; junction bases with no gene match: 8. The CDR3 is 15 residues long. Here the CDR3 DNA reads TGTGCCAGCAGCTTGAAGATAGGGGGCGTCACTGAAGCTTTCTTT. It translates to CASSLKIGGVTEAFF.

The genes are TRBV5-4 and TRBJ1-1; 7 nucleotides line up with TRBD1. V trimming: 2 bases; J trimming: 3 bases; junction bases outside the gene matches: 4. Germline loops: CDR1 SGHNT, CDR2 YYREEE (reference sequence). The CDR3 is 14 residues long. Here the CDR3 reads CASSLGQDHTEAFF. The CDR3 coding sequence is TGTGCCAGCAGCTTAGGACAGGATCACACTGAAGCTTTCTTT.

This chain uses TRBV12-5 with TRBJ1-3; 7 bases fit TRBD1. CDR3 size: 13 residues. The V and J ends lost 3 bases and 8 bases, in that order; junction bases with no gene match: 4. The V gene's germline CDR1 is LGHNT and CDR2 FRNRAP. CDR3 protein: CASGLAGGHTIYF. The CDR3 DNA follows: TGTGCTAGTGGTTTAGCAGGGGGACACACCATATATTTT.

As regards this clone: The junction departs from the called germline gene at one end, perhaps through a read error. The CDR3 bases are TGTTCCAGCAGCTTATTGGGGGAGGGAGCTGAGCAGTTCTTC. It encodes CSSSLLGEGAEQFF. The rearrangement joins TRBV7-9 to TRBJ2-1; 7 nucleotides match TRBD2. Per germline, CDR1 SEHNR and CDR2 FQNEAQ (reference sequence). This CDR3 is 14 amino acids long.

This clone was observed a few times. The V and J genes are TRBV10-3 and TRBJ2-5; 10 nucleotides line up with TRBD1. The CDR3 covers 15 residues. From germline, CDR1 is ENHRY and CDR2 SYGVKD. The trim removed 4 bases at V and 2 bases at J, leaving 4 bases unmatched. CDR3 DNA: TGTGCCATCAGTGGACCGGGACAGGGGCAAGAGACCCAGTACTTC. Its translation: CAISGPGQGQETQYF.

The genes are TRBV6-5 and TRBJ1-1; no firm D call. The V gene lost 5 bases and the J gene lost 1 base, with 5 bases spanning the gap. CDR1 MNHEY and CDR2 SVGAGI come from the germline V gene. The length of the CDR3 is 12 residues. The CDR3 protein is CASSGPNTEAFF. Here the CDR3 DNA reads TGTGCCAGCAGTGGGCCGAACACTGAAGCTTTCTTT.

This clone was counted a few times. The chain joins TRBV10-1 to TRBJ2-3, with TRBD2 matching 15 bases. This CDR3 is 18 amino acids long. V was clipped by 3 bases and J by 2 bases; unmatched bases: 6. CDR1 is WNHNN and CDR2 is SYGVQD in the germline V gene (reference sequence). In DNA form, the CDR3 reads TGCGCCAGCAGTGACCGTGGACTAGCGGGGGGGATCACAGATACGCAGTATTTT. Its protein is CASSDRGLAGGITDTQYF.

The CDR3 loop is CASRATGDPEQFF. In DNA form, the CDR3 reads TGTGCCAGCAGGGCAACAGGGGACCCGGAGCAGTTCTTC. The chain couples TRBV7-3 to TRBJ2-1; TRBD1 agrees at 7 bases. Unmatched junction bases numbered 9, after V lost 6 bases and J lost 10 bases. Looked up from germline, CDR1 is SGHTA and CDR2 is FQGTGA. The CDR3 has 13 amino acids.

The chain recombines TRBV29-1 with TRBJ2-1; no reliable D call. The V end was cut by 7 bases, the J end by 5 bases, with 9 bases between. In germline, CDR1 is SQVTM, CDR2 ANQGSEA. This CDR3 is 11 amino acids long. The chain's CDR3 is CSGGSNNEQFF. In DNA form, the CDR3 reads TGCAGCGGTGGCTCGAACAATGAGCAGTTCTTC.

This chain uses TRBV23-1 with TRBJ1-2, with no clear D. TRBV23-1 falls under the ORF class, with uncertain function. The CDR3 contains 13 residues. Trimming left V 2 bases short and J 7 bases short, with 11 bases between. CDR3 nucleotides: TGCGCCAGCAGTCAAGAGGCAGTCTCTGGCTACACCTTC. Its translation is CASSQEAVSGYTF.

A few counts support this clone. CDR3 protein: CASSSSPGQYNSPLHF. Written as DNA, the CDR3 is TGTGCCAGCAGTTCATCACCGGGACAGTATAATTCACCCCTCCACTTT. The chain employs TRBV6-5 and TRBJ1-6, with 7 bases fitting TRBD1. After removal of 4 bases from V and 4 bases from J, the junction contained 7 bases not matched to a gene. The CDR3 contains 16 residues. Germline loops: CDR1 MNHEY, CDR2 SVGAGI.

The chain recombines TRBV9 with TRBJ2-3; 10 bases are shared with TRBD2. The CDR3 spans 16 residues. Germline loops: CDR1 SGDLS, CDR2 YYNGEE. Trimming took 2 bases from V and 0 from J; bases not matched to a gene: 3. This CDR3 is CASSVSGGVSTDTQYF. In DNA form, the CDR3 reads TGTGCCAGCAGCGTCAGCGGGGGGGTAAGCACAGATACGCAGTATTTT. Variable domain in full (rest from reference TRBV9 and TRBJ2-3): DSGVTQTPKHLITATGQRVTLRCSPRSGDLSVYWYQQSLDQGLQFLIQYYNGEERAKGNILERFSAQQFPDLHSELNLSSLELGDSALYFCASSVSGGVSTDTQYFGPGTRLTVL.

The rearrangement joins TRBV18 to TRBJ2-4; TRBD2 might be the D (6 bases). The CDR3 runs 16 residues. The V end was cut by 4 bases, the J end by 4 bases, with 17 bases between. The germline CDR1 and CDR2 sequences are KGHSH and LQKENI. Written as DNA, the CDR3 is TGTGCCAGCTCACTAAACGGGGGAGGAATAAAAAACATTCAGTACTTC. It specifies CASSLNGGGIKNIQYF.

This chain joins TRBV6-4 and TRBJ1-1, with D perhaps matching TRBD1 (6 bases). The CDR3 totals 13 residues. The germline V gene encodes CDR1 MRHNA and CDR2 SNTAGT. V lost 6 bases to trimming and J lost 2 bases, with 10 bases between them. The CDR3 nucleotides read TGTGCCAGCAGCTACAGGGTTAACACTGAAGCTTTCTTT. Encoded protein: CASSYRVNTEAFF.